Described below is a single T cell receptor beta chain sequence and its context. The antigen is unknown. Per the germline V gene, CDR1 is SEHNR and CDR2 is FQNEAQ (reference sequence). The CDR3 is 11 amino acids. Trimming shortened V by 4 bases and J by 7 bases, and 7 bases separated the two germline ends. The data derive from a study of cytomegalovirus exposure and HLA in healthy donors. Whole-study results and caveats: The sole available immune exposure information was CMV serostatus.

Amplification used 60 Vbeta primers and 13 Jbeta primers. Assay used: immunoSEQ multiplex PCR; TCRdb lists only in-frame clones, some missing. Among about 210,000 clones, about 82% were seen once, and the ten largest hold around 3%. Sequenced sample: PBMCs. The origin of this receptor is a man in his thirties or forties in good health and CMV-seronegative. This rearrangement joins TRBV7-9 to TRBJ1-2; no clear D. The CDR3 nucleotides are TGTGCCAGCAGCTCCCTCCCTGGCTACACCTTC. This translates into CASSSLPGYTF.